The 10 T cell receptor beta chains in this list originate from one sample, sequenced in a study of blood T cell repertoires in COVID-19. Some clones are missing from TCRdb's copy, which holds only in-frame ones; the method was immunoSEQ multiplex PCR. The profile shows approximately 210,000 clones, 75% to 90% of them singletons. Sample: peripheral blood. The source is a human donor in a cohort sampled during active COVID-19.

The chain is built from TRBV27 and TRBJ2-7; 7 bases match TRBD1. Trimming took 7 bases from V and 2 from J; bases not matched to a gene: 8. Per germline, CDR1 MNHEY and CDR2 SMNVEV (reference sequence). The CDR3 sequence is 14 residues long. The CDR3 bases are TGTGCCAGCACTCCCGTACAGGGGCCCTACGAGCAGTACTTC. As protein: CASTPVQGPYEQYF.

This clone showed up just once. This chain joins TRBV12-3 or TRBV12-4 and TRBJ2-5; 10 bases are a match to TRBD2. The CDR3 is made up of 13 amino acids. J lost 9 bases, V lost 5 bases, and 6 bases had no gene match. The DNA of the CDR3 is TGTGCCAGCAGTCTTGAGGGACTAGCGTCCCAGTACTTC. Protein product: CASSLEGLASQYF.

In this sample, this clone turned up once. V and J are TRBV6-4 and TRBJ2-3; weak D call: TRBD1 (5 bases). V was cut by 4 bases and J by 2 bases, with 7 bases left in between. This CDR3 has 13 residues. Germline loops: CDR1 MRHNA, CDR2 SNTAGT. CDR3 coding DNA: TGTGCCAGCAGTGCTGGGGCCACAGATACGCAGTATTTT. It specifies CASSAGATDTQYF.

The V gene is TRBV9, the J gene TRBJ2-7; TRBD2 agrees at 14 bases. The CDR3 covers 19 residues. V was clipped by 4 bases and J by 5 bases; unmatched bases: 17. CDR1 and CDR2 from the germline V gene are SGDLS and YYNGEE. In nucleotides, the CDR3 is TGTGCCAGCAGCCTACTCCCCCACGGGACTAGCGGGAGAGTCGACGAGCAGTACTTC. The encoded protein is CASSLLPHGTSGRVDEQYF.

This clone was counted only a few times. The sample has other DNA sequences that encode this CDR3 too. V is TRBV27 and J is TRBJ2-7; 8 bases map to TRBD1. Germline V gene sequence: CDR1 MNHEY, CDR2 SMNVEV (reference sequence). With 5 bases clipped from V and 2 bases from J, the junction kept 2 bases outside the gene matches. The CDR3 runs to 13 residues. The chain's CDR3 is CASSRTGPYEQYF. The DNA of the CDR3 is TGTGCCAGCAGTCGGACAGGGCCCTACGAGCAGTACTTC.

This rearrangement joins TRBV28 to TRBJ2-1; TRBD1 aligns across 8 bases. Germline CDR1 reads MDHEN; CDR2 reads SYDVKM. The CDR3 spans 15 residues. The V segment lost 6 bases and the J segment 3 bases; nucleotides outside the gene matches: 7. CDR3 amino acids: CASSRDRFGYNEQFF. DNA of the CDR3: TGTGCCAGCAGCCGGGACAGGTTCGGCTACAATGAGCAGTTCTTC.

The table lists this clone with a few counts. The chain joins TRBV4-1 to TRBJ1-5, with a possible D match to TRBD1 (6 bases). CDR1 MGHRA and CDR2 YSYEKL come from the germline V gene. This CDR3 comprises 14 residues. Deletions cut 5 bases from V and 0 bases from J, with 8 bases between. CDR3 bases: TGCGCCAGCAGCTTGGACAGTAGCAATCAGCCCCAGCATTTT. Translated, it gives CASSLDSSNQPQHF.

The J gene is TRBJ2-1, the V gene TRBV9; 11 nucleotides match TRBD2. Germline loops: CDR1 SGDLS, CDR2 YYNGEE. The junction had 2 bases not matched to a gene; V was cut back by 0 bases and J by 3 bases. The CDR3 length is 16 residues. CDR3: CASSVEGLADYNEQFF. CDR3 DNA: TGTGCCAGCAGCGTAGAGGGACTAGCGGACTACAATGAGCAGTTCTTC. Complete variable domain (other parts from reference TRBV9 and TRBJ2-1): DSGVTQTPKHLITATGQRVTLRCSPRSGDLSVYWYQQSLDQGLQFLIQYYNGEERAKGNILERFSAQQFPDLHSELNLSSLELGDSALYFCASSVEGLADYNEQFFGPGTRLTVL.

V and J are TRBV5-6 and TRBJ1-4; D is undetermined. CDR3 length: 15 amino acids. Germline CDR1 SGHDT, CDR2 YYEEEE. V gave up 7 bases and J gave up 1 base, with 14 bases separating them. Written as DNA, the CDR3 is TGTGCCAGCGCACGGGAGACACTAACTAATGAAAAACTGTTTTTT. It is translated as CASARETLTNEKLFF.

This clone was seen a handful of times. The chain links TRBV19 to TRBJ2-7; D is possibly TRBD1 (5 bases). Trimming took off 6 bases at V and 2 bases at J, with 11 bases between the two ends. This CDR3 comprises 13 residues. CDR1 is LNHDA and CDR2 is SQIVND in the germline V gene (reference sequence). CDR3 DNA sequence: TGTGCCAGTAGCGGACAACCCACCTACGAGCAGTACTTC. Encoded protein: CASSGQPTYEQYF.